These 23 T cell receptor beta chains came from one sample sequenced in a study of technical replicates of blood from a few donors. The repertoire was sequenced with immunoSEQ multiplex PCR; TCRdb's copy has only in-frame clones and lacks some. The sample holds some 66,000 clones, approximately 87% seen once. Sequencing used PBMCs. These receptors originate from a human donor in good health. Some clones in this sample may be carry-over from other donors' samples.

The V gene is TRBV6-4, the J gene TRBJ2-5; TRBD2 matches at 7 bases. V dropped 8 bases and J dropped 5; count of bases not matched to a gene: 26. The CDR3 extends over 19 amino acids. The germline gives CDR1 MRHNA, CDR2 SNTAGT. The CDR3 sequence: CASCSVGESGVSSWETQYF. CDR3 bases: TGTGCCAGCTGTAGTGTGGGTGAAAGCGGGGTGTCCTCATGGGAGACCCAGTACTTC.

The CDR3 sequence: CASTNAGARGQYF. In nucleotides, the CDR3 is TGTGCCAGCACCAACGCGGGGGCTCGGGGGCAGTATTTT. The chain recombines TRBV14 with TRBJ2-3; possibly TRBD2 for D (7 bases). Germline CDR1 is SGHDN and CDR2 is FVKESK. The CDR3 covers 13 residues. The germline V and J ends were trimmed by 7 bases and 11 bases, with 19 bases remaining between them.

The chain carries TRBV9 and TRBJ2-1; 9 bases align to TRBD2. CDR3 length: 15 residues. The germline CDR1 and CDR2 sequences are SGDLS and YYNGEE. The V and J ends lost 5 bases and 4 bases, in that order; junction bases with no gene match: 7. The chain's CDR3 is CASRPTSGPYNEQFF. CDR3 coding DNA: TGTGCCAGCAGACCCACTAGCGGGCCTTACAATGAGCAGTTCTTC.

The J gene is TRBJ2-7, the V gene TRBV18, with TRBD1 matching 7 bases. Germline V lookup: CDR1 KGHSH, CDR2 LQKENI. V dropped 0 bases and J dropped 4; count of bases not matched to a gene: 6. This CDR3 comprises 15 residues. DNA for the CDR3: TGTGCCAGCTCACCACCGAGGGGACAGACATACGAGCAGTACTTC. Its protein product is CASSPPRGQTYEQYF.

The chain is built from TRBV7-3 and TRBJ1-1; 7 nucleotides line up with TRBD1. V shed 1 base and J 4 bases; nucleotides not matched to a gene: 6. This CDR3 has 15 amino acids. Germline V gives CDR1 SGHTA, CDR2 FQGTGA. CDR3 nucleotide sequence: TGTGCCAGCAGCTTAAAGGCAGGGGGACTCACTGAAGCTTTCTTT. Translation: CASSLKAGGLTEAFF.

The chain combines TRBV7-9 with TRBJ1-5, with a tentative D call TRBD1 (5 bases). Germline CDR1 and CDR2: SEHNR and FQNEAQ (reference sequence). V lost 5 bases and J 3 bases, leaving 11 bases between the germline ends. CDR3 size: 14 residues. CDR3 in DNA: TGTGCCAGCAGCACCGAGACAGACAATCAGCCCCAGCATTTT. Protein: CASSTETDNQPQHF.

The chain joins TRBV2 to TRBJ2-5, with no clear D. Germline values: CDR1 SNHLY, CDR2 FYNNEI. The germline V and J ends were trimmed by 7 bases and 2 bases, with 11 bases remaining between them. The CDR3 covers 13 residues. The CDR3 is CASIGLSQETQYF. DNA of the CDR3: TGTGCCAGCATTGGGCTCTCACAAGAGACCCAGTACTTC.

V is TRBV2 and J is TRBJ2-4, with D maybe TRBD1 (7 bases). Germline CDR1 and CDR2: SNHLY and FYNNEI. Trimming removed 11 bases at V and 8 bases at J, with 28 bases between. This CDR3 has 16 amino acids. The CDR3 region has the DNA TGTGCCGCTAACTCTAAGAATACTCAGGGGGAGGACATTCAGTACTTC. Amino acids: CAANSKNTQGEDIQYF.

V and J are TRBV6-4 and TRBJ2-3; 9 bases are shared with TRBD2. The V and J ends lost 5 bases and 2 bases, in that order; junction bases with no gene match: 5. Per germline, CDR1 MRHNA and CDR2 SNTAGT. CDR3 length: 15 residues. In nucleotides, the CDR3 is TGTGCCAGCAGTAGGACTAGCGAGCCCACAGATACGCAGTATTTT. Its protein is CASSRTSEPTDTQYF.

The genes are TRBV28 and TRBJ1-5, with a tentative D call TRBD1 (5 bases). There are 16 residues in the CDR3. The germline gives CDR1 MDHEN, CDR2 SYDVKM. Trimming cost V 6 bases and J 6 bases, with 21 bases left between them. CDR3 bases: TGTGCCAGCAGATCCGTCGGGGCGAAAGCGGGTCAGCCCCAGCATTTT. Encoded protein: CASRSVGAKAGQPQHF.

The chain recombines TRBV5-6 with TRBJ1-2, with 12 bases that match TRBD1. Trimming removed 4 bases from V and 4 bases from J; junction bases left unmatched: 8. Germline CDR1 and CDR2: SGHDT and YYEEEE. CDR3 length: 16 residues. DNA of the CDR3: TGTGCCAGCAGCGTCCCGGGACAGGGGGCTAGCTATGGCTACACCTTC. It specifies CASSVPGQGASYGYTF.

The chain is built from TRBV9 and TRBJ2-7; 7 nucleotides match TRBD2. The germline gives CDR1 SGDLS, CDR2 YYNGEE. The V segment lost 5 bases and the J segment 2 bases; nucleotides outside the gene matches: 7. The CDR3 extends over 14 amino acids. The CDR3 DNA reads TGTGCCAGCAGTGAGGCTAGCGGTCCCTACGAGCAGTACTTC. Translated: CASSEASGPYEQYF. The full variable domain, rest sourced from reference TRBV9 and TRBJ2-7, is DSGVTQTPKHLITATGQRVTLRCSPRSGDLSVYWYQQSLDQGLQFLIQYYNGEERAKGNILERFSAQQFPDLHSELNLSSLELGDSALYFCASSEASGPYEQYFGPGTRLTVT.

The CDR3: CASSLAGSDTQYF. As DNA, the CDR3 is TGTGCCAGCAGCTTGGCAGGATCAGATACGCAGTATTTT. This rearrangement joins TRBV5-6 to TRBJ2-3; D call uncertain. This CDR3 region has 13 residues. Trimming cost V 0 bases and J 4 bases, with 6 bases left between them. Germline CDR1 is SGHDT and CDR2 is YYEEEE.

A single count supports this clone. V usage is TRBV7-9 and J usage is TRBJ1-1; 9 nucleotides match TRBD1. Germline V gene sequence: CDR1 SEHNR, CDR2 FQNEAQ (reference sequence). Unmatched junction bases numbered 4, after V lost 1 base and J lost 1 base. The CDR3 has 16 residues. Here the CDR3 reads CASSLGRGQGNTEAFF. CDR3 coding DNA: TGTGCCAGCAGCTTAGGAAGGGGACAGGGGAACACTGAAGCTTTCTTT.

The gene calls are TRBV5-6 and TRBJ2-3; TRBD2 agrees at 13 bases. Germline V CDR1 and CDR2: SGHDT, YYEEEE. The CDR3 totals 16 residues. With V trimmed by 2 bases and J by 6 bases, 6 bases remained unmatched. Here the CDR3 reads CASSLRLAGGRDTQYF. The CDR3 DNA sequence: TGTGCCAGCAGCTTAAGACTAGCGGGGGGCCGGGATACGCAGTATTTT.

The chain uses TRBV4-1 and TRBJ2-6; 8 bases match TRBD2. Germline CDR1 is MGHRA and CDR2 is YSYEKL. The CDR3 sequence is 18 residues long. The junction had 7 bases not matched to a gene; V was cut back by 3 bases and J by 0 bases. CDR3: CASSQPGLGNSGANVLTF. The CDR3, as DNA: TGCGCCAGCAGCCAGCCGGGACTAGGGAACTCTGGGGCCAACGTCCTGACTTTC.

The V gene is TRBV30, the J gene TRBJ1-2; TRBD1 matches 9 bases. Per the germline V gene, CDR1 is GTSNPN and CDR2 is SVGIG (reference sequence). The V segment lost 3 bases and the J segment 4 bases; nucleotides outside the gene matches: 3. The CDR3 runs 13 residues. CDR3 bases: TGTGCCTGGAGCACAGGGGGCGGCTATGGCTACACCTTC. Its translation is CAWSTGGGYGYTF.

This clone was recorded a few times. The chain couples TRBV7-8 to TRBJ1-6; the D is unclear. Germline V gives CDR1 SGHVS, CDR2 FQNEAQ. V was clipped by 1 base and J by 7 bases, with 8 bases between them. CDR3 length: 14 amino acids. CDR3 region: CASSLVPLNSPLHF. DNA for the CDR3: TGTGCCAGCAGCTTAGTCCCGCTAAATTCACCCCTCCACTTT.

The rearrangement joins TRBV5-1 to TRBJ1-4, with D uncertain. The CDR3 runs 12 residues. The V and J ends lost 5 bases and 5 bases respectively, with 7 bases between them. CDR1 is SGHRS, CDR2 YFSETQ, per germline. DNA of the CDR3: TGCGCCAGCAGTGGGCAGAATGAAAAACTGTTTTTT. This gives the protein CASSGQNEKLFF.

This clone was recorded a few times. The chain carries TRBV7-9 and TRBJ1-2; D is unclear. The CDR3 has 14 residues. The germline V and J ends were trimmed by 1 base and 8 bases, with 14 bases remaining between them. Per the germline V gene, CDR1 is SEHNR and CDR2 is FQNEAQ (reference sequence). The DNA of the CDR3 is TGTGCCAGCAGCTTAGAGGGCCCAACTAGGGGCTACACCTTC. Protein product: CASSLEGPTRGYTF.

This chain links TRBV10-3 with TRBJ1-5, with 7 bases lining up with TRBD1. Germline CDR1 ENHRY, CDR2 SYGVKD. This CDR3 has 15 amino acids. J gave up 3 bases and V 3 bases, and 5 bases lay outside the gene matches. The chain's CDR3 is CAISDRDSYNQPQHF. The DNA for the CDR3 is TGTGCCATCAGTGACAGGGACAGCTACAATCAGCCCCAGCATTTT.

The rearrangement uses TRBV4-1 and TRBJ1-3; the D gene is possibly TRBD1 (5 bases). In germline, CDR1 is MGHRA, CDR2 YSYEKL. CDR3 length: 17 amino acids. V was cut by 3 bases and J by 0 bases, with 15 bases left in between. Here the CDR3 reads CASSQGPPRPSGNTIYF. Here the CDR3 DNA reads TGCGCCAGCAGCCAGGGGCCCCCCAGACCCTCTGGAAACACCATATATTTT.

V usage is TRBV7-2 and J usage is TRBJ1-3, with a possible D match to TRBD1 (6 bases). The CDR3 has 15 residues. The germline V and J ends were trimmed by 5 bases and 2 bases, with 13 bases remaining between them. Germline values: CDR1 SGHTA, CDR2 FQGNSA. CDR3 coding DNA: TGTGCCAGCAGCCAAGGACCAGGGGCTGGAAACACCATATATTTT. Translation gives CASSQGPGAGNTIYF.